This TCR beta chain was sequenced during a study of T-cell memory formation after mild COVID-19. Germline-derived CDR1 and CDR2 are SGHRS and YFSETQ. Trimming pared 5 bases from V and 7 bases from J, leaving 4 bases between. The CDR3 extends over 10 amino acids. The table lists this clonotype with many counts. Via MiXCR, TCRdb re-called the 5' RACE reads, giving one row per CDR3 protein. The repertoire consists of more than 350,000 distinct CDR3 sequences, with about 15% occurring once and the leading ten covering 20% to 25%. The chain employs TRBV5-1 and TRBJ2-1; D is unresolved. The sample was PBMCs or a T cell subset sorted from them (not recorded which). The source is a man in his late teens or twenties who had mild COVID-19 (a few samples of this study predate the infection). Cell type and time point are not known. CDR3 protein: CASSGNEQFF. CDR3 sequence (DNA): TGCGCCAGCAGTGGGAATGAGCAGTTCTTC.